The 6 T cell receptor beta chains below all came from one sample that was sequenced in a study of identical twins. TCRdb used MiXCR to reprocess the 5' RACE reads, holding one entry per CDR3 protein. The sample includes hundreds of thousands of distinct CDR3 sequences, roughly 7% of them seen just once. This sample also belongs to another study, concerning yellow fever vaccine responses in identical twins.

Sequenced sample: memory (CD45RO+) T cells sorted from blood. The receptor set was obtained from a woman aged 18-35 years in good health.

The V call is TRBV28, the J call TRBJ2-5; no firm D call. CDR3 length: 14 amino acids. Per germline, CDR1 MDHEN and CDR2 SYDVKM. Trimming took 4 bases from V and 4 from J, leaving 13 bases between them. The CDR3 sequence is CASSSRSTGETQYF. The CDR3 DNA reads as TGTGCCAGCAGTTCCAGGTCAACGGGAGAGACCCAGTACTTC.

Only a few counts were recorded for this clonotype. The V call is TRBV5-6, the J call TRBJ2-2; D not certain. Trimming shortened V by 6 bases and J by 1 base, and 7 bases separated the two germline ends. Looked up from germline, CDR1 is SGHDT and CDR2 is YYEEEE. The length of the CDR3 is 13 residues. CDR3 DNA: TGTGCCAGCACCGACGGGAACACCGGGGAGCTGTTTTTT. This translates into CASTDGNTGELFF.

This clonotype was picked up many times. The V and J genes are TRBV3-1 and TRBJ2-2; a possible D gene is TRBD2 (6 bases). Germline CDR1 is LGHDT and CDR2 is YNNKEL (reference sequence). The CDR3 consists of 15 residues. Trimming stripped 3 bases from V and 7 bases from J, with 15 bases between. CDR3 in amino acids: CASSHYGEVGGELFF. The CDR3, as DNA: TGTGCCAGCAGCCATTACGGGGAGGTCGGCGGGGAGCTGTTTTTT.

There are a few counts of this clonotype. The chain has TRBV28 and TRBJ2-1, with 14 bases matching TRBD2. Germline assignment: CDR1 MDHEN and CDR2 SYDVKM. V lost 2 bases, J lost 2 bases, and 2 bases stayed unmatched. The CDR3 has 17 residues. In nucleotides, the CDR3 is TGTGCCAGCAGTTTACCGGGACTAGCGGGGGCCTACAATGAGCAGTTCTTC. It yields the protein CASSLPGLAGAYNEQFF.

In its sample, this clonotype was seen many times. This chain connects TRBV12-3 or TRBV12-4 to TRBJ2-2; weak D call: TRBD2 (5 bases). The V end lost 6 bases, the J end lost 4 bases, and 9 bases lay between the germline ends. CDR3 length: 13 residues. The DNA of the CDR3 is TGTGCCAGCAGGCCGGACTTCACCGGGGAGCTGTTTTTT. The encoded protein is CASRPDFTGELFF.

In its sample, this clonotype was seen a few times. This sequence joins TRBV25-1 and TRBJ2-1; 16 nucleotides align to TRBD2. The CDR3 spans 19 residues. In germline, CDR1 is MGHDK, CDR2 SYGVNS. Germline trimming cut 5 bases from V and 0 bases from J; bases unmatched to any gene: 7. The CDR3 loop is CASSSPGTSGRASYNEQFF. The CDR3 DNA reads as TGTGCCAGCAGTTCACCCGGGACTAGCGGGAGGGCCTCCTACAATGAGCAGTTCTTC. Supplemented by reference TRBV25-1 and TRBJ2-1, the full variable domain reads EADIYQTPRYLVIGTGKKITLECSQTMGHDKMYWYQQDPGMELHLIHYSYGVNSTEKGDLSSESTVSRIRTEHFPLTLESARPSHTSQYLCASSSPGTSGRASYNEQFFGPGTRLTVL.